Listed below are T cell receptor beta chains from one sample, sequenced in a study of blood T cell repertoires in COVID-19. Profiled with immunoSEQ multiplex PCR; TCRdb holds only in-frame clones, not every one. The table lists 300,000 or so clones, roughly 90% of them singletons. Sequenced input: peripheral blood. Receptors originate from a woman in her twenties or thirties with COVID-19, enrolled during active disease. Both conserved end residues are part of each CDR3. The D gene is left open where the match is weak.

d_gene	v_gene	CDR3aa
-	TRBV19	CASSILRQNYGYTF
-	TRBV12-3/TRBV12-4	CASSPRAGQQATF
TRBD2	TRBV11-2	CASSLSGLAGGRNEQYF
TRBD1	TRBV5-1	CASSLVPGQAGQPQHF
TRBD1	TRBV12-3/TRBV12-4	CASSYGQGHGYTF
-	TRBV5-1	CASSLGGGTTPFQETQYF
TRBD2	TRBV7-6	CASSLVLAGGYDNEQFF
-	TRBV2	CASSEWQGLYEQYF
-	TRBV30	CACTRFWTQAFF
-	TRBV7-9	CASSLGYGEQYF
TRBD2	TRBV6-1	CASSEELAGSTF
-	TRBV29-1	CSVDSTGTEAFF
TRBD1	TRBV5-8	CASSLRTGRGRNTEAFF
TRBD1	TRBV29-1	CSVEGQTNTEAFF
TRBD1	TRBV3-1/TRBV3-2	CASSQGTGWSGELFF
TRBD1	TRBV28	CASSFRQGKMKTEAFF
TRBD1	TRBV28	CASSSNRGQPQHF
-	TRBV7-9	CASSLLATAYGYTF
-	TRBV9	CASSVPQGLSTDTQYF
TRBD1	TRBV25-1	CASSEGYTGDGYTF
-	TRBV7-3	CASSLQGAGAVYEQFF